What follows are 17 T cell receptor beta chains derived from one specimen sequenced in a study of blood T cells in healthy people across ages. The authors ran a second PCR of about 6 to 11 cycles using a sample-barcoded 5' primer and a J-beta primer mix. TCRdb re-called the 5' RACE reads through MiXCR, storing one row per CDR3 protein. The repertoire consists of more than 650,000 distinct CDR3 sequences, with 20% to 25% occurring once and the leading ten covering 22%. Sequencing input: blood. These TCRs come from a man between 65 and 85 years old in good health.

This clonotype was detected only a few times. V gene TRBV28 combines with J gene TRBJ2-4, with a possible D match to TRBD1 (6 bases). The CDR3 consists of 15 residues. Per germline, CDR1 MDHEN and CDR2 SYDVKM. Trimming took off 5 bases at V and 7 bases at J, with 18 bases between the two ends. CDR3 amino acids: CASSTHRDTHNIQYF. CDR3 bases: TGTGCCAGCAGTACACATCGGGACACCCATAACATTCAGTACTTC.

This rearrangement joins TRBV6-5 to TRBJ2-4; TRBD1 matches at 7 bases. J lost 4 bases, V lost 8 bases, and 2 bases had no gene match. The CDR3 totals 12 residues. CDR1 and CDR2 from the germline V gene are MNHEY and SVGAGI. CDR3: CASGRGKNIQYF. CDR3 DNA sequence: TGTGCCAGCGGCAGGGGGAAAAACATTCAGTACTTC.

This clonotype was seen a few times. The chain couples TRBV5-1 to TRBJ2-5; weak D call: TRBD2 (6 bases). The V and J ends lost 0 bases and 7 bases respectively, with 16 bases between them. From germline, CDR1 is SGHRS and CDR2 YFSETQ. This CDR3 comprises 15 residues. The CDR3 DNA is TGCGCCAGCAGCTTGGAGCTCGGGACTCCCAGGACCCAGTACTTC. Protein product: CASSLELGTPRTQYF.

The chain has TRBV29-1 and TRBJ2-5, with a weak D call TRBD2 (6 bases). V lost 4 bases and J lost 11, with 8 bases in between. CDR3 length: 9 residues. Germline values: CDR1 SQVTM, CDR2 ANQGSEA. CDR3 nucleotides: TGCAGCGTTGGGGGGGAGCAGTACTTC. Amino acids: CSVGGEQYF.

The chain uses TRBV7-2 and TRBJ2-2, with 12 bases that match TRBD2. The CDR3 consists of 16 residues. J was trimmed by 5 bases and V by 6 bases; bases with no gene match: 7. Germline V gene lookup returns CDR1 SGHTA and CDR2 FQGNSA. The CDR3 DNA reads TGTGCCAGCAGACGGACTAGCGGGAAATTGACCGGGGAGCTGTTTTTT. Translated, it gives CASRRTSGKLTGELFF. Drawing the rest from reference TRBV7-2 and TRBJ2-2, the complete variable domain is GAGVSQSPSNKVTEKGKDVELRCDPISGHTALYWYRQSLGQGLEFLIYFQGNSAPDKSGLPSDRFSAERTGGSVSTLTIQRTQQEDSAVYLCASRRTSGKLTGELFFGEGSRLTVL.

The table lists this clonotype with a few counts. The chain links TRBV4-3 to TRBJ2-5; D possibly corresponds to TRBD2 (5 bases). The DNA end favors TRBJ2-1, so the J call may be wrong. This CDR3 spans 15 amino acids. Per germline, CDR1 LGHNA and CDR2 YSLEER. CDR3 sequence (DNA): TGCGCCAGCAGCCATAGGACTCCCGGGGTCGATGAGCAGTTCTTC. Translated: CASSHRTPGVDEQFF.

This clonotype has only a few counts. This rearrangement joins TRBV7-9 to TRBJ1-2, with 9 nucleotides matching TRBD1. The germline V gene encodes CDR1 SEHNR and CDR2 FQNEAQ (reference sequence). The J segment lost 6 bases and the V segment lost 4 bases, leaving 3 bases of the junction unmatched. The CDR3 is 13 amino acids. The chain's CDR3 is CASSYDRGDGYTF. CDR3 coding DNA: TGTGCCAGCAGCTACGACAGGGGGGATGGCTACACCTTC.

This sequence joins TRBV10-3 and TRBJ2-3, with 7 nucleotides matching TRBD1. CDR1 and CDR2 (germline): ENHRY, SYGVKD. With V trimmed by 6 bases and J by 0 bases, 3 bases remained unmatched. This CDR3 has 14 amino acids. In DNA form, the CDR3 reads TGTGCCATCAGCACAGGGGCTAGCACAGATACGCAGTATTTT. Its protein is CAISTGASTDTQYF.

J is TRBJ2-2 and V is TRBV20-1; 13 bases align to TRBD2. The V gene's germline CDR1 is DFQATT and CDR2 SNEGSKA (reference sequence). V lost 5 bases, J lost 5 bases, and 20 bases stayed unmatched. CDR3 size: 20 residues. The CDR3 DNA reads TGCAGTGCTCAACGCCCCAGTGGACTAGCGGGAGTCGAGTGGACCGGGGAGCTGTTTTTT. Amino acids: CSAQRPSGLAGVEWTGELFF.

With respect to this clonotype: A junction boundary mismatches the germline segment, possibly from a read error. The V and J genes are TRBV20-1 and TRBJ2-2; TRBD2 might be the D (5 bases). The germline CDR1 and CDR2 sequences are DFQATT and SNEGSKA (reference sequence). CDR3 length: 16 residues. The DNA of the CDR3 is TGCGGTGCTAGAGATCTTCTCGCGGGCCAAGGCGGGGAGCTGTTTTTT. Its translation: CGARDLLAGQGGELFF.

This clonotype appeared a few times. V and J are TRBV19 and TRBJ2-5; D tentatively reads TRBD1 or TRBD2 (6 bases each). V dropped 7 bases and J dropped 3 bases, with 24 bases sitting between them. This CDR3 spans 17 amino acids. Germline V gives CDR1 LNHDA, CDR2 SQIVND (reference sequence). CDR3 sequence: CASTDGGRGGYKETQYF. DNA of the CDR3: TGTGCCAGTACCGATGGGGGGCGAGGGGGGTATAAAGAGACCCAGTACTTC.

The chain joins TRBV20-1 to TRBJ2-7; 9 bases are shared with TRBD1. This CDR3 has 14 amino acids. In germline, CDR1 is DFQATT, CDR2 SNEGSKA (reference sequence). The trim removed 5 bases at V and 1 base at J, leaving 6 bases unmatched. DNA for the CDR3: TGCAGTGCTTGTACAGGGGGCGCGTCCTACGAGCAGTACTTC. The encoded protein is CSACTGGASYEQYF.

This clonotype was counted only a few times. The gene calls are TRBV4-1 and TRBJ1-1; D uncertain. The germline gives CDR1 MGHRA, CDR2 YSYEKL. This CDR3 has 16 amino acids. Trimming pared 1 base from V and 2 bases from J, leaving 14 bases between. The CDR3 bases are TGCGCCAGCAGCCAAGGAGAGGTGCTGCTCAACACTGAAGCTTTCTTT. Residues: CASSQGEVLLNTEAFF.

The chain combines TRBV10-3 with TRBJ2-3; D remains ambiguous. V lost 1 base and J lost 3, with 5 bases in between. The CDR3 runs to 13 residues. Germline CDR1 is ENHRY and CDR2 is SYGVKD. The CDR3 loop is CAISELGTDTQYF. The CDR3 DNA is TGTGCCATCAGTGAGTTAGGTACAGATACGCAGTATTTT.

This clonotype has only a few counts. The V call is TRBV10-3, the J call TRBJ2-3, with 13 bases identical to TRBD2. The CDR3 contains 17 residues. Germline values: CDR1 ENHRY, CDR2 SYGVKD. The V segment lost 4 bases and the J segment 0 bases; nucleotides outside the gene matches: 4. In DNA, the CDR3 is TGTGCCATCAGTGGGACTAGCGGGAGCACTAGCACAGATACGCAGTATTTT. Protein product: CAISGTSGSTSTDTQYF.

This clonotype has more than one count but fewer than ten. This chain joins TRBV12-3 or TRBV12-4 and TRBJ2-7; D remains ambiguous. Trimming left V 5 bases short and J 6 bases short, with 5 bases between. The CDR3 is 10 amino acids. The CDR3 coding sequence is TGTGCCAGCAGTGGTCGCGAGCAGTACTTC. Protein product: CASSGREQYF.

This clonotype was found a few times. V usage is TRBV5-1 and J usage is TRBJ2-5; 9 bases align to TRBD2. The CDR3 extends over 16 amino acids. With V trimmed by 3 bases and J by 5 bases, 11 bases remained unmatched. Germline values: CDR1 SGHRS, CDR2 YFSETQ. Written as DNA, the CDR3 is TGCGCCAGCAGCTCGGGACTAGCAGTAACTGTGGAGACCCAGTACTTC. Amino acids: CASSSGLAVTVETQYF. Looking up the rest from reference TRBV5-1 and TRBJ2-5 gives the full variable domain: KAGVTQTPRYLIKTRGQQVTLSCSPISGHRSVSWYQQTPGQGLQFLFEYFSETQRNKGNFPGRFSGRQFSNSRSEMNVSTLELGDSALYLCASSSGLAVTVETQYFGPGTRLLVL.